A selection of T cell receptor beta chains follows, all from one sample in a study of T cell responses to AZD1222 COVID-19 vaccine. Only in-frame clones appear in the TCRdb table, and some are missing; sequencing was by immunoSEQ multiplex PCR. The sample includes approximately 180,000 clones, just under 95% of them seen just once. The sequencing here drew on peripheral blood, taken 28 days after the second dose of the MenACWY control vaccine. These receptors were collected from an adult who received the MenACWY meningococcal vaccine as a control. Each CDR3 is given with its conserved first and last residue. The D gene is left open where the match is weak. The listing skips clone size in some rows; elsewhere it reads once, few, many or a size class.

j_call,v_call,d_call,clone_size,cdr3_aa,cdr3_nt
TRBJ2-7,TRBV30,-,-,CAGRRVTYEQYF,TGTGCCGGACGAAGGGTCACCTACGAGCAGTACTTC
TRBJ1-4,TRBV19,TRBD1,-,CASSIAGTAGEKLFF,TGTGCCAGTAGTATAGCCGGGACAGCTGGGGAAAAACTGTTTTTT
TRBJ1-5,TRBV27,-,-,CASSLEWGGNQPQHF,TGTGCCAGCAGTTTGGAGTGGGGGGGCAATCAGCCCCAGCATTTT
TRBJ1-3,TRBV7-2,-,few,CASSLTVSDTIYF,TGTGCCAGCAGCTTAACCGTATCGGACACCATATATTTT
TRBJ2-7,TRBV12-3/TRBV12-4,-,-,CASSLGPSYEQYF,TGTGCCAGCAGTTTAGGGCCTTCCTACGAGCAGTACTTC
TRBJ2-5,TRBV11-2,-,-,CASSSLAVETQYF,TGTGCCAGCAGCTCACTAGCCGTGGAGACCCAGTACTTC
TRBJ2-6,TRBV19,TRBD1,-,CASNPLQGVIGANVLTF,TGTGCCAGTAACCCCCTCCAGGGGGTCATTGGGGCCAACGTCCTGACTTTC
TRBJ2-1,TRBV28,TRBD2,-,CASSFSGGGLGEQFF,TGTGCCAGCAGTTTTAGCGGGGGAGGGCTAGGGGAGCAGTTCTTC
TRBJ2-3,TRBV2,TRBD2,-,CASSALAGSFTDTQYF,TGTGCCAGCAGCGCACTAGCGGGGAGCTTCACAGATACGCAGTATTTT
TRBJ1-2,TRBV24-1,-,once,CATSDDSPYGYTF,TGTGCCACCAGTGATGACAGTCCATATGGCTACACCTTC
TRBJ2-1,TRBV30,TRBD1,-,CAWSVGTVYNEQFF,TGTGCCTGGAGTGTTGGGACAGTCTACAATGAGCAGTTCTTC
TRBJ1-1,TRBV6-9,TRBD1,-,CASITSNRGRANTEAFF,TGTGCCAGCATTACTTCGAACAGGGGGCGGGCGAACACTGAAGCTTTCTTT
TRBJ2-1,TRBV7-2,-,-,CASNRQLGNEQFF,TGTGCCAGCAACCGACAGCTGGGCAATGAGCAGTTCTTC
TRBJ1-4,TRBV6-5,-,-,CASSFGSVNEKLFF,TGTGCCAGCAGTTTTGGATCGGTTAATGAAAAACTGTTTTTT
TRBJ2-7,TRBV4-3,TRBD1,-,CASSQEGQGGSYEQYF,TGCGCCAGCAGCCAAGAGGGACAGGGGGGATCCTACGAGCAGTACTTC
TRBJ1-3,TRBV4-3,-,-,CASSQDRRISSGNTIYF,TGCGCCAGCAGCCAAGATCGAAGGATTTCCTCTGGAAACACCATATATTTT
TRBJ2-2,TRBV9,-,-,CASSVGATGELFF,TGTGCCAGCAGCGTGGGAGCCACCGGGGAGCTGTTTTTT
TRBJ1-1,TRBV27,-,-,CASSSRQNTEAFF,TGTGCCAGCAGTTCCCGACAGAACACTGAAGCTTTCTTT
TRBJ2-5,TRBV30,-,once,CAWSVRRFQETQYF,TGTGCCTGGAGTGTAAGGCGGTTCCAAGAGACCCAGTACTTC
TRBJ1-1,TRBV6-5,-,-,CASRMDTLNTEAFF,TGTGCCAGCAGAATGGACACATTGAACACTGAAGCTTTCTTT
TRBJ2-3,TRBV6-5,TRBD1,-,CASSRGTGRTDTQYF,TGTGCCTCCTCCCGGGGGACAGGACGCACAGATACGCAGTATTTT
TRBJ1-5,TRBV28,TRBD1,-,CASRETGYQPQHF,TGTGCCAGCAGAGAGACAGGGTACCAGCCCCAGCATTTT
TRBJ1-4,TRBV5-5,-,-,CASSATGVHEKLFF,TGTGCCAGCAGCGCTACGGGGGTTCATGAAAAACTGTTTTTT
TRBJ2-7,TRBV19,-,once,CASSGLDEQYF,TGTGCCAGTTCAGGGTTAGACGAGCAGTACTTC
TRBJ1-6,TRBV27,TRBD1,-,CASSSGQGWGSPLHF,TGTGCCAGCAGTTCGGGACAGGGCTGGGGTTCACCCCTCCACTTT
TRBJ1-1,TRBV30,-,-,CAWSVRGGAEAFF,TGTGCCTGGAGTGTACGGGGAGGGGCTGAAGCTTTCTTT
TRBJ1-5,TRBV30,-,-,CAWSADQVINQPQHF,TGTGCCTGGAGTGCCGATCAGGTGATCAATCAGCCCCAGCATTTT
TRBJ1-5,TRBV4-3,TRBD1,-,CASSQDRRLNQPQHF,TGCGCCAGCAGCCAGGACAGGCGACTTAATCAGCCCCAGCATTTT
TRBJ1-2,TRBV2,-,-,CASSVRVVAAGGGYTF,TGTGCCAGCAGTGTCCGGGTCGTGGCTGCCGGGGGTGGCTACACCTTC
TRBJ1-1,TRBV9,-,-,CASSVAGRGQNTEAFF,TGTGCCAGCAGCGTAGCAGGAAGGGGCCAGAACACTGAAGCTTTCTTT
TRBJ1-1,TRBV7-9,-,once,CASSPSVGTSNTEAFF,TGTGCCAGCAGCCCTTCCGTAGGGACATCGAACACTGAAGCTTTCTTT
TRBJ1-2,TRBV6-1,-,-,CASSEQNSYGYTF,TGTGCCAGCAGTGAACAAAACAGCTATGGCTACACCTTC
TRBJ1-1,TRBV5-4,-,-,CASSLEAARGTEAFF,TGTGCCAGCAGCTTGGAAGCAGCACGGGGGACTGAAGCTTTCTTT
TRBJ1-1,TRBV12-3/TRBV12-4,-,-,CASSLRWRTEAFF,TGTGCCAGCAGTTTAAGGTGGAGGACTGAAGCTTTCTTT
TRBJ1-4,TRBV6-6,TRBD1,-,CASSPPAGTGAPKLFF,TGTGCCAGCAGCCCCCCGGCCGGGACAGGGGCGCCAAAACTGTTTTTT
TRBJ1-5,TRBV7-2,-,-,CASSPSNQPQHF,TGTGCCAGCAGCCCTAGCAATCAGCCCCAGCATTTT
TRBJ1-2,TRBV12-3/TRBV12-4,-,-,CASSFIGFSGYTF,TGTGCCAGCAGTTTCATCGGTTTCTCTGGCTACACCTTC
TRBJ2-7,TRBV12-3/TRBV12-4,-,-,CASSSVPGGEQYF,TGTGCCAGCAGTAGTGTACCCGGCGGCGAGCAGTACTTC
TRBJ2-5,TRBV5-1,-,-,CASSFIDRKETQYF,TGCGCCAGCAGCTTCATAGACAGAAAAGAGACCCAGTACTTC
TRBJ1-5,TRBV28,TRBD1,-,CASSHDRGPRVGSNQPQHF,TGTGCCAGCAGTCACGACAGGGGGCCACGTGTGGGGAGCAATCAGCCCCAGCATTTT
TRBJ1-2,TRBV5-8,-,once,CASSLGQINYGYTF,TGTGCCAGCAGCTTGGGGCAGATTAACTATGGCTACACCTTC
TRBJ1-1,TRBV3-1/TRBV3-2,-,-,CASSQDPTRLGSAFF,TGTGCCAGCAGCCAAGACCCTACAAGGCTAGGGTCGGCTTTCTTT
TRBJ1-2,TRBV5-8,-,-,CASRFLPFLANYGYTF,TGTGCCAGCAGATTTCTCCCCTTCTTAGCTAACTATGGCTACACCTTC
TRBJ1-5,TRBV6-6,-,-,CASSSQGFGQPQHF,TGTGCCAGCAGTTCACAGGGTTTTGGGCAGCCCCAGCATTTT
TRBJ2-2,TRBV15,-,-,CATSRAASPGVTGELFF,TGTGCCACCAGCAGAGCTGCTAGCCCCGGAGTCACCGGGGAGCTGTTTTTT
TRBJ1-1,TRBV6-5,TRBD1,-,CASSFLRGSMNTEAFF,TGTGCCAGCAGTTTCCTCAGGGGGAGCATGAACACTGAAGCTTTCTTT
TRBJ1-6,TRBV5-8,-,once,CASGGMMGLRNSPLHF,TGTGCCAGCGGTGGGATGATGGGACTGCGAAATTCACCCCTCCACTTT
TRBJ2-1,TRBV2,TRBD1,-,CARTGQGANEQFF,TGTGCCAGGACGGGACAGGGGGCGAATGAGCAGTTCTTC
TRBJ2-5,TRBV2,-,-,CASDKRDRRETQYF,TGTGCCAGCGATAAACGCGATAGACGAGAGACCCAGTACTTC
TRBJ2-5,TRBV30,TRBD1,-,CAWSRGQGQETQYF,TGTGCCTGGAGTCGTGGACAGGGACAAGAGACCCAGTACTTC